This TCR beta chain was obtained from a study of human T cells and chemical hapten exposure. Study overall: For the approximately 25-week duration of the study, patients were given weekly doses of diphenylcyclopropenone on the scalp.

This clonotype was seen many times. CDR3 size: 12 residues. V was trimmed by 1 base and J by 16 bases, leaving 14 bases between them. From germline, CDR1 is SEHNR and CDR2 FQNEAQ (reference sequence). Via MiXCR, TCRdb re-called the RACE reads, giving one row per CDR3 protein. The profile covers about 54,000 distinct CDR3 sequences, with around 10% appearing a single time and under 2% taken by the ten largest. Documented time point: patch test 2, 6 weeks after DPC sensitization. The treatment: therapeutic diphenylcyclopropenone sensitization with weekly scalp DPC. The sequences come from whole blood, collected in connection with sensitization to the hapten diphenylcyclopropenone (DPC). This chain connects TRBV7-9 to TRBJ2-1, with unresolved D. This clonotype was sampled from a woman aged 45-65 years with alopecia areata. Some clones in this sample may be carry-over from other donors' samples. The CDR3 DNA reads TGTGCCAGCAGCTTAGAGGCCCTCCTTATCTTCTTC. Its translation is CASSLEALLIFF.